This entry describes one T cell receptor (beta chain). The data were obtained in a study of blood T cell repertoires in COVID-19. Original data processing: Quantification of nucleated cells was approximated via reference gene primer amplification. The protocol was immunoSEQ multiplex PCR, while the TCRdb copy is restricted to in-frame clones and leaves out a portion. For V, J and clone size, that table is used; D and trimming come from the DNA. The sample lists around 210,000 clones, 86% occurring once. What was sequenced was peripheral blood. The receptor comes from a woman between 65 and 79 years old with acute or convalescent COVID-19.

The CDR3 loop reads CASSSLEDPQETQYF. DNA of the CDR3: TGTGCCAGCAGCTCGTTGGAGGACCCCCAAGAGACCCAGTACTTC. The V and J genes are TRBV11-3 and TRBJ2-5; possibly TRBD2 for D (5 bases). CDR1 SGHNT and CDR2 YENEEA come from the germline V gene. The CDR3 consists of 15 residues. Trimming cost V 4 bases and J 1 base, with 13 bases left between them.